These 20 T cell receptor beta chains share one sample of origin, sequenced in a study of regulatory T cells in long-lasting Graves disease. TCR beta libraries were built with iRepertoire HTBI primers and Arm-PCR of CDR3 regions. TCRdb passed the multiplex PCR reads through MiXCR, listing each CDR3 protein once. This table has around 450,000 distinct CDR3 sequences, 20% to 25% appearing once. Time point given: persistent/refractory GD, antithyroid drugs over 5 years with positive TRAb. PBMC-extracted RNA yielded the TCR library. The sequenced sample was peripheral blood mononuclear cells (PBMCs), obtained when the disease was refractory, from a patient treated with antithyroid drugs. Every receptor here comes from a female donor with Graves disease.

This rearrangement joins TRBV19 to TRBJ1-2, with D uncertain. The CDR3 sequence is 13 residues long. Germline-derived CDR1 and CDR2 are LNHDA and SQIVND (reference sequence). V lost 3 bases and J lost 2, with 7 bases in between. As DNA, the CDR3 is TGTGCCAGTAGTATCCGGCAGAACTATGGCTACACCTTC. This gives the protein CASSIRQNYGYTF. Full variable domain (missing parts from reference TRBV19 and TRBJ1-2): DGGITQSPKYLFRKEGQNVTLSCEQNLNHDAMYWYRQDPGQGLRLIYYSQIVNDFQKGDIAEGYSVSREKKESFPLTVTSAQKNPTAFYLCASSIRQNYGYTFGSGTRLTVV.

Regarding this clonotype: A much larger clone lies one base from this, so it may be a read error. The J gene is TRBJ1-1, the V gene TRBV28; TRBD1 matches 8 bases. With V trimmed by 1 base and J by 10 bases, 11 bases remained unmatched. Germline-derived CDR1 and CDR2 are MDHEN and SYDVKM. This CDR3 has 15 amino acids. DNA of the CDR3: TGTGCCAGCAGTTTATTAACCACCGGGACAGGTGGAGCTTTCTTT. Translation: CASSLLTTGTGGAFF.

There are a few counts of this clonotype. CDR3 loop: CASSADRGQQETQYF. CDR3 nucleotides: TGTGCCAGCAGTGCGGACAGGGGGCAGCAAGAGACCCAGTACTTC. This chain uses TRBV6-1 with TRBJ2-5; 11 bases match TRBD1. In germline, CDR1 is MNHNS, CDR2 SASEGT. V gave up 4 bases and J gave up 2 bases; unmatched junction bases: 3. This CDR3 is built from 15 residues.

Many counts were recorded for this clonotype. V and J are TRBV6-1 and TRBJ1-2; D is unclear. Germline CDR1 MNHNS, CDR2 SASEGT. CDR3 length: 11 residues. V lost 7 bases, J lost 6 bases, and 9 bases lay in between. The chain's CDR3 is CASMWADGYTF. The CDR3 nucleotides are TGTGCCAGCATGTGGGCTGATGGCTACACCTTC.

This clonotype was seen many times. This rearrangement joins TRBV6-2 or TRBV6-3 to TRBJ2-7, with D tentatively TRBD2 (5 bases). This CDR3 has 14 residues. Germline values: CDR1 MNHEY, CDR2 SVGEGT. Trimming left V 2 bases short and J 6 bases short, with 14 bases between. CDR3 DNA sequence: TGTGCCAGCAGTTACATAGCTGGTGCGGGCGAGCAGTACTTC. It yields the protein CASSYIAGAGEQYF.

This rearrangement joins TRBV6-2 or TRBV6-3 to TRBJ2-7; TRBD1 matches 8 bases. Germline values: CDR1 MNHEY, CDR2 SVGEGT. Trimming cost V 5 bases and J 6 bases; bases outside gene matches: 9. The CDR3 length is 14 residues. CDR3 residues: CASSEVGQGGEQYF. In nucleotides, the CDR3 is TGTGCCAGCAGTGAAGTTGGACAGGGAGGCGAGCAGTACTTC.

The chain has TRBV19 and TRBJ2-5; tentatively, D is TRBD2 (6 bases). The CDR3 has 16 residues. V shed 5 bases and J shed 1 base, with 17 bases lying between them. The germline V gene has CDR1 LNHDA and CDR2 SQIVND (reference sequence). CDR3 DNA sequence: TGTGCCAGTAGTGCGGGGCCACGAGACTCCCAAGAGACCCAGTACTTC. Translating gives CASSAGPRDSQETQYF.

This clonotype has more than one count but fewer than ten. The chain combines TRBV15 with TRBJ1-5; D is perhaps TRBD1 (5 bases). The V gene's germline CDR1 is LNHNV and CDR2 YYDKDF (reference sequence). The germline V and J ends were trimmed by 1 base and 6 bases, with 10 bases remaining between them. CDR3 size: 14 residues. The CDR3 region is CATSRVQRGQPQHF. In DNA, the CDR3 is TGTGCCACCAGCAGAGTACAGAGGGGTCAGCCCCAGCATTTT.

This clonotype was observed many times. The V gene is TRBV11-3, the J gene TRBJ2-7, with D perhaps given as TRBD1 or TRBD2 (5 bases each). The germline CDR1 and CDR2 sequences are SGHNT and YENEEA. The V end lost 3 bases, the J end lost 0 bases, and 9 bases lay between the germline ends. CDR3 length: 14 amino acids. The CDR3 DNA follows: TGTGCCAGCAGCTTGTGGGGGAGCTCCTACGAGCAGTACTTC. Its protein is CASSLWGSSYEQYF.

This clonotype was counted between two and nine times. CDR3 nucleotide sequence: TGTGCCAGCAGCTTAAATCCGGGGCTTGGGGCCAACGTCCTGACTTTC. Translation: CASSLNPGLGANVLTF. This chain joins TRBV7-3 and TRBJ2-6; D tentatively reads TRBD1 or TRBD2 (5 bases each). Germline V lookup: CDR1 SGHTA, CDR2 FQGTGA. With 1 base removed from V and 3 bases from J, the gap between germline ends came to 10 bases. The CDR3 extends over 16 amino acids.

The rearrangement links TRBV20-1 to TRBJ1-5; 8 bases are a match to TRBD1. V dropped 1 base and J dropped 0; count of bases not matched to a gene: 5. The germline V gene has CDR1 DFQATT and CDR2 SNEGSKA (reference sequence). The CDR3 covers 16 residues. CDR3 sequence reads: CSARVAGGYSNQPQHF. CDR3 coding DNA: TGCAGTGCTAGAGTGGCAGGGGGCTATAGCAATCAGCCCCAGCATTTT.

This chain uses TRBV4-3 with TRBJ2-7, with 8 nucleotides matching TRBD2. The CDR3 covers 16 residues. J gave up 4 bases and V 4 bases, and 12 bases lay outside the gene matches. Germline loops: CDR1 LGHNA, CDR2 YSLEER. Here the CDR3 reads CASSRIRASGSYEQYF. The CDR3 DNA follows: TGCGCCAGCAGCCGGATCCGGGCAAGCGGGAGTTACGAGCAGTACTTC.

This clonotype was seen at least ten times. The chain has TRBV24-1 and TRBJ2-2, with D perhaps matching TRBD1 (5 bases). CDR1 and CDR2 from the germline V gene are KGHDR and SFDVKD. Trimming removed 5 bases at V and 0 bases at J, with 12 bases between. The CDR3 length is 16 residues. This CDR3 reads CATSGGARPNTGELFF. In DNA, the CDR3 is TGTGCCACCAGTGGGGGCGCGAGACCGAACACCGGGGAGCTGTTTTTT.

This clonotype was recorded at least ten times. The rearrangement uses TRBV12-5 and TRBJ1-5; 7 nucleotides agree with TRBD1. V shed 1 base, J shed 6 bases, and the junction held 6 bases outside the gene matches. Germline V gene sequence: CDR1 LGHNT, CDR2 FRNRAP. The CDR3 totals 15 residues. The CDR3 region is CASGLGDSLSQPQHF. The CDR3 DNA sequence: TGTGCTAGTGGTTTGGGGGACAGTTTATCTCAGCCCCAGCATTTT.

The chain is built from TRBV15 and TRBJ2-7, with a possible D match to TRBD2 (6 bases). Germline CDR1 is LNHNV and CDR2 is YYDKDF (reference sequence). V was trimmed by 1 base and J by 6 bases, leaving 10 bases between them. The CDR3 is made up of 13 amino acids. The CDR3 DNA sequence: TGTGCCACCAGCAGAGCGGGAGAGGGCGAGCAGTACTTC. Residues: CATSRAGEGEQYF. Based on the CDR3 plus reference TRBV15 and TRBJ2-7, the full variable domain is DAMVIQNPRYQVTQFGKPVTLSCSQTLNHNVMYWYQQKSSQAPKLLFHYYDKDFNNEADTPDNFQSRRPNTSFCFLDIRSPGLGDTAMYLCATSRAGEGEQYFGPGTRLTVT.

The sample holds many counts of this clonotype. The chain is built from TRBV19 and TRBJ1-4, with a possible D match to TRBD1 (6 bases). This CDR3 has 16 amino acids. Germline V lookup: CDR1 LNHDA, CDR2 SQIVND (reference sequence). The germline V and J ends were trimmed by 5 bases and 3 bases, with 16 bases remaining between them. The CDR3 protein is CASSADLGAANEKLFF. The CDR3 DNA follows: TGTGCCAGTAGTGCCGACTTGGGGGCGGCTAATGAAAAACTGTTTTTT.

In this sample, this clonotype turned up many times. The chain couples TRBV7-9 to TRBJ1-1; 8 bases match TRBD1. The CDR3 length is 14 residues. V shed 5 bases and J 4 bases; nucleotides not matched to a gene: 6. Germline values: CDR1 SEHNR, CDR2 FQNEAQ (reference sequence). CDR3 loop: CASSQNRGSTEAFF. DNA for the CDR3: TGTGCCAGCAGCCAAAACAGGGGGAGCACTGAAGCTTTCTTT. Using reference TRBV7-9 and TRBJ1-1 for the parts outside the CDR3, the full variable domain is DTGVSQNPRHKITKRGQNVTFRCDPISEHNRLYWYRQTLGQGPEFLTYFQNEAQLEKSRLLSDRFSAERPKGSFSTLEIQRTEQGDSAMYLCASSQNRGSTEAFFGQGTRLTVV.

This clonotype was found many times. The chain recombines TRBV12-5 with TRBJ2-7; 9 bases match TRBD2. Germline loops: CDR1 LGHNT, CDR2 FRNRAP. J was trimmed by 2 bases and V by 2 bases; bases with no gene match: 7. The CDR3 is 16 residues long. CDR3 amino acids: CASGLSTSGRTYEQYF. CDR3 coding DNA: TGTGCTAGTGGTTTGTCGACTAGCGGAAGGACCTACGAGCAGTACTTC.

This clonotype came up a few times. V usage is TRBV9 and J usage is TRBJ2-2, with 9 bases identical to TRBD1. This CDR3 region has 16 residues. Germline CDR1 and CDR2: SGDLS and YYNGEE. The J segment lost 4 bases and the V segment lost 5 bases, leaving 9 bases of the junction unmatched. CDR3 residues: CASSGGTGPVTGELFF. For the CDR3, the DNA is TGTGCCAGCAGTGGGGGGACAGGGCCTGTCACCGGGGAGCTGTTTTTT.

The chain carries TRBV19 and TRBJ1-2; TRBD1 matches 9 bases. Germline CDR1 and CDR2: LNHDA and SQIVND (reference sequence). The CDR3 is 14 amino acids. Unmatched junction bases numbered 7, after V lost 7 bases and J lost 4 bases. CDR3 coding DNA: TGTGCCAGTACCCACCGACAGGGGGGCTATGGCTACACCTTC. It translates to CASTHRQGGYGYTF.